Below, 30 T cell receptor beta chains from the same sample are listed, as sequenced in a study of T cell responses to AZD1222 COVID-19 vaccine. TCRdb's copy holds only in-frame clones and misses some; the assay was immunoSEQ multiplex PCR. The table shows fewer than 150,000 clones, with roughly 90% occurring only once. This specimen was peripheral blood, taken on day 0 of AZD1222 vaccination. The receptors originated from an adult in good health.

The chain carries TRBV3-1 (or the pseudogene TRBV3-2) and TRBJ1-2, with D perhaps TRBD1 (5 bases). This CDR3 has 15 residues. Germline CDR1 is LGHDT and CDR2 is YNNKEL (reference sequence). The ends were cut back, 4 bases at V and 3 bases at J, with 15 bases in the middle. The chain's CDR3 is CASSRRGERYYGYTF. The DNA for the CDR3 is TGTGCCAGCAGCCGGCGGGGGGAAAGGTACTATGGCTACACCTTC.

This chain uses TRBV7-2 with TRBJ1-4; tentatively, D is TRBD1 (6 bases). This CDR3 is 15 amino acids long. Trimming left V 5 bases short and J 3 bases short, with 13 bases between. The germline V gene has CDR1 SGHTA and CDR2 FQGNSA. The CDR3 here is CASSPRQAANEKLFF. The CDR3 DNA sequence: TGTGCCAGCAGCCCAAGACAGGCCGCTAATGAAAAACTGTTTTTT. The entire variable domain, with the rest obtained from reference TRBV7-2 and TRBJ1-4, is as follows: GAGVSQSPSNKVTEKGKDVELRCDPISGHTALYWYRQSLGQGLEFLIYFQGNSAPDKSGLPSDRFSAERTGGSVSTLTIQRTQQEDSAVYLCASSPRQAANEKLFFGSGTQLSVL.

The chain joins TRBV19 to TRBJ1-2; D remains ambiguous. CDR1 and CDR2 from the germline V gene are LNHDA and SQIVND (reference sequence). This CDR3 is built from 13 residues. V was pared by 5 bases and J by 4 bases, with 11 bases between. CDR3 nucleotide sequence: TGTGCCAGTAGTGCCCTGGGATTCTATGGCTACACCTTC. As protein: CASSALGFYGYTF.

This clone appeared once. The chain couples TRBV28 to TRBJ1-1; 10 nucleotides agree with TRBD1. Trimming cost V 3 bases and J 3 bases; bases outside gene matches: 7. This CDR3 comprises 16 residues. The germline V gene has CDR1 MDHEN and CDR2 SYDVKM. The DNA for the CDR3 is TGTGCCAGCAGTTTTGGCTGGGGACAGGGGTACACTGAAGCTTTCTTT. Its protein is CASSFGWGQGYTEAFF.

The chain uses TRBV4-3 and TRBJ1-4, with D tentatively TRBD1 (6 bases). Germline V CDR1 and CDR2: LGHNA, YSLEER. V was clipped by 1 base and J by 6 bases, with 12 bases between them. The CDR3 length is 15 residues. The CDR3 DNA reads TGCGCCAGCAGCCAAGTGGGCAGGGGCGATGAAAAACTGTTTTTT. Translated, it gives CASSQVGRGDEKLFF.

This clone was counted between two and nine times. The genes are TRBV7-9 and TRBJ1-1; D possibly corresponds to TRBD1 (6 bases). From germline, CDR1 is SEHNR and CDR2 FQNEAQ (reference sequence). The germline V and J ends were trimmed by 5 bases and 6 bases, with 13 bases remaining between them. This CDR3 contains 13 residues. CDR3 in amino acids: CASSVRDTSEAFF. The CDR3 nucleotides read TGTGCCAGCAGCGTGCGGGACACCTCTGAAGCTTTCTTT.

This clone was found once. The chain carries TRBV29-1 and TRBJ2-3, with D perhaps matching TRBD1 (5 bases). The CDR3 sequence is 15 residues long. Germline CDR1 and CDR2: SQVTM and ANQGSEA. The V and J ends lost 4 bases and 2 bases respectively, with 16 bases between them. The CDR3 sequence: CSVGGRVGSTDTQYF. CDR3 DNA sequence: TGCAGCGTTGGGGGCAGGGTGGGGTCCACAGATACGCAGTATTTT.

V is TRBV6-1 and J is TRBJ2-3; D is possibly TRBD2 (6 bases). Trimming took off 4 bases at V and 1 base at J, with 15 bases between the two ends. CDR1 is MNHNS and CDR2 is SASEGT in the germline V gene. The CDR3 runs 16 residues. The CDR3 bases are TGTGCCAGCAGTGGGGGGACTGCCCTCGGCACAGATACGCAGTATTTT. Its protein product is CASSGGTALGTDTQYF.

CDR3 in DNA: TGCGCCAGCAGCTTGGCCCCGGGACAGGGGTCCTACGAGCAGTACTTC. It specifies CASSLAPGQGSYEQYF. The chain combines TRBV5-1 with TRBJ2-7; 10 bases map to TRBD1. Germline V lookup: CDR1 SGHRS, CDR2 YFSETQ. The CDR3 extends over 16 amino acids. J lost 1 base, V lost 0 bases, and 4 bases had no gene match.

The count of this clone is one. The chain has TRBV12-3 or TRBV12-4 and TRBJ2-7; D is uncertain. V was clipped by 2 bases and J by 5 bases, with 4 bases between them. The CDR3 covers 11 residues. CDR3 DNA: TGTGCCAGCAGTTTATCCCACGAGCAGTACTTC. Translating it yields CASSLSHEQYF.

CDR3 coding DNA: TGCGCCAGCAGCCAAGTTATGGCAGGAGGAAACTACGAGCAGTACTTC. Translating gives CASSQVMAGGNYEQYF. This chain connects TRBV4-1 to TRBJ2-7; D is possibly TRBD2 (5 bases). This CDR3 has 16 amino acids. Trimming shortened V by 1 base and J by 3 bases, and 16 bases separated the two germline ends. Germline assignment: CDR1 MGHRA and CDR2 YSYEKL.

V is TRBV29-1 and J is TRBJ2-7, with TRBD2 identical over 8 bases. The CDR3 has 15 amino acids. CDR1 and CDR2 from the germline V gene are SQVTM and ANQGSEA. Trimming took 0 bases from V and 4 from J; bases not matched to a gene: 8. The CDR3 bases are TGCAGCGTTGAAGATGAGAGCGGGAGTATGTACGAGCAGTACTTC. Protein: CSVEDESGSMYEQYF.

This clone was detected a few times. This rearrangement joins TRBV7-6 to TRBJ2-7, with 10 nucleotides matching TRBD2. CDR1 and CDR2 from the germline V gene are SGHVS and FNYEAQ. The V and J ends lost 1 base and 5 bases, in that order; junction bases with no gene match: 8. The CDR3 spans 16 residues. The CDR3 DNA reads TGTGCCAGCAGCTTAGAAGCGAGCGGGAGGGGGGACGAGCAGTACTTC. Translating it yields CASSLEASGRGDEQYF.

This clone was detected a few times. The rearrangement joins TRBV6-5 to TRBJ2-1; TRBD1 agrees at 9 bases. The J segment lost 7 bases and the V segment lost 6 bases, leaving 7 bases of the junction unmatched. CDR1 is MNHEY, CDR2 SVGAGI, per germline. The CDR3 runs to 14 residues. CDR3 sequence reads: CASSAGQGLNEQFF. For the CDR3, the DNA is TGTGCCAGCAGCGCGGGACAGGGCTTGAATGAGCAGTTCTTC.

The V gene is TRBV28, the J gene TRBJ2-5; D is unclear. Deletions cut 3 bases from V and 5 bases from J, with 4 bases between. Germline assignment: CDR1 MDHEN and CDR2 SYDVKM. The CDR3 has 11 residues. This CDR3 reads CASSFRETQYF. CDR3 in DNA: TGTGCCAGCAGTTTTAGGGAGACCCAGTACTTC.

The V gene is TRBV19, the J gene TRBJ2-1; D is unresolved. This CDR3 has 15 amino acids. Germline lookup yields CDR1 LNHDA and CDR2 SQIVND (reference sequence). V was pared by 7 bases and J by 0 bases, with 13 bases between. CDR3 in DNA: TGTGCCAGTAACCCAGGTTTTCTCTCCTACAATGAGCAGTTCTTC. It codes for CASNPGFLSYNEQFF.

The chain combines TRBV19 with TRBJ2-1; D possibly uses TRBD1 or TRBD2 (5 bases each). V gave up 2 bases and J gave up 7 bases, with 9 bases separating them. This CDR3 region has 13 residues. CDR1 and CDR2 (germline): LNHDA, SQIVND (reference sequence). CDR3 nucleotide sequence: TGTGCCAGTAGTATAAGAGGGGTGAATGAGCAGTTCTTC. This translates into CASSIRGVNEQFF.

V and J are TRBV27 and TRBJ2-7; 8 bases match TRBD2. V dropped 5 bases and J dropped 1; count of bases not matched to a gene: 4. Germline V gives CDR1 MNHEY, CDR2 SMNVEV (reference sequence). This CDR3 is 14 amino acids long. The CDR3 nucleotides are TGTGCCAGCAGTCACATAGCGGGGTCCTACGAGCAGTACTTC. It specifies CASSHIAGSYEQYF.

CDR3 sequence (DNA): TGTGCCAGCAGCCCCCAGTGGTGGGAGAGTAGCACAGATACGCAGTATTTT. Encoded protein: CASSPQWWESSTDTQYF. The chain joins TRBV9 to TRBJ2-3, with a possible D match to TRBD2 (5 bases). This CDR3 region has 17 residues. With 4 bases removed from V and 0 bases from J, the gap between germline ends came to 18 bases. Germline V gives CDR1 SGDLS, CDR2 YYNGEE.

CDR3 sequence (DNA): TGTGCCAGCACTTTCTATCAGGGGACTAGCGGGCCATACAATGAGCAGTTCTTC. This gives the protein CASTFYQGTSGPYNEQFF. The chain joins TRBV6-4 to TRBJ2-1; TRBD2 matches at 12 bases. This CDR3 contains 18 residues. V shed 7 bases and J 4 bases; nucleotides not matched to a gene: 14. Looked up from germline, CDR1 is MRHNA and CDR2 is SNTAGT.

The chain links TRBV11-2 to TRBJ1-4, with D perhaps TRBD1 (6 bases). The V gene lost 1 base and the J gene lost 3 bases, with 15 bases spanning the gap. Germline lookup yields CDR1 SGHAT and CDR2 FQNNGV. The CDR3 totals 17 residues. CDR3 DNA: TGTGCCAGCAGCTTAGGGGACACCCGGTGGGCTAATGAAAAACTGTTTTTT. Translated: CASSLGDTRWANEKLFF. Together with reference TRBV11-2 and TRBJ1-4, the CDR3 gives the full variable domain: EAGVAQSPRYKIIEKRQSVAFWCNPISGHATLYWYQQILGQGPKLLIQFQNNGVVDDSQLPKDRFSAERLKGVDSTLKIQPAKLEDSAVYLCASSLGDTRWANEKLFFGSGTQLSVL.

The genes are TRBV21-1 and TRBJ2-7; TRBD2, the table's D call, lacks a check against the DNA. TRBV21-1 is labeled a pseudogene. The CDR3 has 20 amino acids. The CDR3 DNA is TGTGCCAGCAGCGCAGTTTTAACAGGGGGGACTAGCGGGAGGGTCGACGAGCAGTACTTC. Its translation: CASSAVLTGGTSGRVDEQYF.

V and J are TRBV7-6 and TRBJ2-7; D is unclear. Trimming took off 5 bases at V and 1 base at J, with 15 bases between the two ends. Germline loops: CDR1 SGHVS, CDR2 FNYEAQ. CDR3 length: 15 amino acids. This CDR3 reads CASSPEAGLSYEQYF. CDR3 nucleotides: TGTGCCAGCAGCCCTGAGGCTGGGCTTTCCTACGAGCAGTACTTC. The entire variable domain, with the rest obtained from reference TRBV7-6 and TRBJ2-7, is as follows: GAGVSQSPRYKVTKRGQDVALRCDPISGHVSLYWYRQALGQGPEFLTYFNYEAQQDKSGLPNDRFSAERPEGSISTLTIQRTEQRDSAMYRCASSPEAGLSYEQYFGPGTRLTVT.

This chain connects TRBV4-3 to TRBJ2-3, with TRBD2 identical over 8 bases. The CDR3 totals 15 residues. The V gene's germline CDR1 is LGHNA and CDR2 YSLEER. The V and J ends lost 0 bases and 9 bases, in that order; junction bases with no gene match: 8. The CDR3 sequence is CASSQDSGGPRTQYF. The CDR3 DNA reads as TGCGCCAGCAGCCAAGATTCGGGGGGGCCAAGGACGCAGTATTTT.

This rearrangement joins TRBV2 to TRBJ1-2; perhaps TRBD1 as D (6 bases). The CDR3 length is 15 residues. Trimming shortened V by 6 bases and J by 2 bases, and 16 bases separated the two germline ends. Germline CDR1 SNHLY, CDR2 FYNNEI. The CDR3 loop reads CASRPPGGRNYGYTF. DNA for the CDR3: TGTGCCAGCAGACCCCCTGGGGGGCGCAACTATGGCTACACCTTC.

V usage is TRBV13 and J usage is TRBJ2-7, with 7 bases fitting TRBD1. Per germline, CDR1 PRHDT and CDR2 FYEKMQ (reference sequence). This CDR3 contains 15 residues. V lost 0 bases and J lost 3; bases outside the gene matches: 5. As DNA, the CDR3 is TGTGCCAGCAGCTTAGGAGGGGGCATAATCTACGAGCAGTACTTC. It is translated as CASSLGGGIIYEQYF.

This clone was detected only a few times. The chain joins TRBV2 to TRBJ1-5; no firm D call. This CDR3 spans 14 amino acids. The germline V gene has CDR1 SNHLY and CDR2 FYNNEI. V was pared by 6 bases and J by 4 bases, with 13 bases between. The CDR3 sequence: CASRAGPLNQPQHF. The CDR3 nucleotides are TGTGCCAGCAGAGCCGGGCCGCTGAATCAGCCCCAGCATTTT.

V usage is TRBV7-9 and J usage is TRBJ1-5; 10 nucleotides line up with TRBD1. Unmatched junction bases numbered 10, after V lost 3 bases and J lost 2 bases. Per germline, CDR1 SEHNR and CDR2 FQNEAQ (reference sequence). The CDR3 is made up of 18 amino acids. The CDR3 region is CASSFSRQGALRNQPQHF. DNA of the CDR3: TGTGCCAGCAGCTTCTCGCGACAGGGGGCGTTACGCAATCAGCCCCAGCATTTT.

This chain uses TRBV11-2 with TRBJ2-7; D may match TRBD1 or TRBD2 (5 bases each). V gave up 5 bases and J gave up 2 bases, with 19 bases separating them. Germline V gene sequence: CDR1 SGHAT, CDR2 FQNNGV. The CDR3 extends over 16 amino acids. This chain's CDR3 is CASSPVGRAGTYEQYF. DNA for the CDR3: TGTGCCAGCAGCCCCGTGGGACGGGCAGGAACCTACGAGCAGTACTTC.

About this clone: The identical CDR3 is also encoded by other nucleotide sequences in the sample. The V and J genes are TRBV19 and TRBJ2-3; TRBD1 or TRBD2 may be the D gene (5 bases each). This CDR3 is built from 14 residues. V lost 3 bases and J 1 base, leaving 8 bases between the germline ends. Per germline, CDR1 LNHDA and CDR2 SQIVND (reference sequence). CDR3 DNA: TGTGCCAGTAGTATTCAGGGAGGCACAGATACGCAGTATTTT. Encoded protein: CASSIQGGTDTQYF.